This T cell receptor beta chain was documented in a study of radiotherapy plus CTLA-4 blockade in lung cancer. Turning to the study itself: Objective response was observed in about 19% of patients, and disease control in roughly 30%.

Trimming cost V 4 bases and J 3 bases; bases outside gene matches: 8. Germline V gives CDR1 SGHNT, CDR2 YENEEA. The CDR3 spans 15 residues. Profiling relied on immunoSEQ multiplex PCR, and the TCRdb table lists in-frame clones only, not all of them. In the table there are some 51,000 clones, roughly 77% of which are singletons. On this clone itself: Its antigen is not known.

Chemo-refractory metastatic non-small-cell lung cancer patients underwent focal radiation alongside CTLA-4 blockade with ipilimumab. The study's findings and limits: Early shifts in blood T cell clones, with interferon-beta, reportedly predicted response best. There was expansion of tumor-derived TCR clones in blood after radiotherapy plus ipilimumab.

The sequences come from peripheral blood, collected from a patient treated with radiotherapy plus ipilimumab. The chain couples TRBV11-3 to TRBJ1-1, with TRBD1 matching over 7 bases. The receptor comes from a human donor with non-small cell lung cancer who had a complete response to radiotherapy plus ipilimumab. This CDR3 is CASSSGQPGDTEAFF. For the CDR3, the DNA is TGTGCCAGCAGCTCGGGACAGCCTGGGGACACTGAAGCTTTCTTT.